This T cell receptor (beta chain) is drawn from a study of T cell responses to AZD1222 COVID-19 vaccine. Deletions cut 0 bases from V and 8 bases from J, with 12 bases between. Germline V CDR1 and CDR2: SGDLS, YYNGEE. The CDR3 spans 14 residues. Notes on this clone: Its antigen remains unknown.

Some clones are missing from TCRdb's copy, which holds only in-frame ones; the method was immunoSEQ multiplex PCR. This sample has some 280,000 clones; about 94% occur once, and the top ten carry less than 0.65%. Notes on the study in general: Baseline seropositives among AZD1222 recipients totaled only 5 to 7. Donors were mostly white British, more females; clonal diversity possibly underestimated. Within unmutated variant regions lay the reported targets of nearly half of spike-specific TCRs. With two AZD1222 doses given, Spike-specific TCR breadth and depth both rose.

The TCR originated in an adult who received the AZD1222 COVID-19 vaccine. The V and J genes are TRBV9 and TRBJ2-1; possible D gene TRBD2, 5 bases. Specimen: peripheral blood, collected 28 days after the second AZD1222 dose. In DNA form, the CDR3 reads TGTGCCAGCAGCGTAGGAGTGCTAGCATATGAGCAGTTCTTC. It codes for CASSVGVLAYEQFF.